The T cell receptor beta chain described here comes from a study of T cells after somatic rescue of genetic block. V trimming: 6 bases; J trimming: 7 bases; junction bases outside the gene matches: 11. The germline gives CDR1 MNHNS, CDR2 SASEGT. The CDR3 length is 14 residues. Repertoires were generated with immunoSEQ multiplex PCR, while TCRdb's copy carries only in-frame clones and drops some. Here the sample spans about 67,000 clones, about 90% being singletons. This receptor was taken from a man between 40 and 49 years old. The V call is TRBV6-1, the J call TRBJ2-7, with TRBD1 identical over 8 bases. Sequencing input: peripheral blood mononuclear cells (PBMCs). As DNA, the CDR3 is TGTGCCAGCAGCGCAGACAGGGGTGTGAGGGAGCAGTACTTC. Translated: CASSADRGVREQYF.